A single sample gave rise to the 5 T cell receptor beta chains below, sequenced in a study of shared clonotypes between healthy human individuals. Here immunoSEQ multiplex PCR was the method, and the copy in TCRdb shows in-frame clones only, minus some. The table lists some 200,000 clones, 50% to 80% of them singletons. Sequences were obtained from memory CD4+ T cells sorted from blood. Subset: CD45RA-negative fraction. The receptors here all came from a man aged 30-40 years in good health.

This clone has just a few counts. This CDR3 is CAITDGNNEQFF. CDR3 sequence (DNA): TGTGCCATCACCGACGGAAACAATGAGCAGTTCTTC. This chain links TRBV10-3 with TRBJ2-1; D remains unclear. V gave up 7 bases and J gave up 5 bases, with 9 bases separating them. CDR1 and CDR2 (germline): ENHRY, SYGVKD. CDR3 size: 12 residues.

The gene calls are TRBV11-3 and TRBJ2-5, with 7 bases matching TRBD2. Looked up from germline, CDR1 is SGHNT and CDR2 is YENEEA. The ends lost 1 base at V and 4 bases at J; junction bases unmatched: 6. The CDR3 covers 15 residues. CDR3 nucleotides: TGTGCCAGCAGCTTAGGCGGGAGAGGTGGAGAGACCCAGTACTTC. This gives the protein CASSLGGRGGETQYF.

The genes are TRBV21-1 and TRBJ1-2; TRBD1, as called in the table, went unchecked against the DNA. TRBV21-1 constitutes a pseudogene. The CDR3 consists of 16 residues. The DNA of the CDR3 is TGTGCCAGCTGGAAACGCGGGACAGATCCACCGTATGGCTACACCTTC. The encoded protein is CASWKRGTDPPYGYTF.

This rearrangement joins TRBV5-1 to TRBJ2-7; 11 bases match TRBD1. Per the germline V gene, CDR1 is SGHRS and CDR2 is YFSETQ. The CDR3 is 20 residues long. Trimming cost V 3 bases and J 3 bases; bases outside gene matches: 20. The DNA for the CDR3 is TGCGCCAGCAGCTGGCCCCGGGACAGGGGGATAAGCGGGCCCTTCTACGAGCAGTACTTC. This encodes CASSWPRDRGISGPFYEQYF.

This clone was recorded a few times. The chain carries TRBV5-4 and TRBJ2-1, with 13 bases fitting TRBD2. Trimming at V came to 5 bases and at J to 5 bases, leaving 7 bases not matched to a gene. Germline CDR1 SGHNT, CDR2 YYREEE (reference sequence). The CDR3 is 16 residues long. DNA of the CDR3: TGTGCCAGCAGTCTTGGGGGACTAGCGGGACACAATGAGCAGTTCTTC. Its translation: CASSLGGLAGHNEQFF.